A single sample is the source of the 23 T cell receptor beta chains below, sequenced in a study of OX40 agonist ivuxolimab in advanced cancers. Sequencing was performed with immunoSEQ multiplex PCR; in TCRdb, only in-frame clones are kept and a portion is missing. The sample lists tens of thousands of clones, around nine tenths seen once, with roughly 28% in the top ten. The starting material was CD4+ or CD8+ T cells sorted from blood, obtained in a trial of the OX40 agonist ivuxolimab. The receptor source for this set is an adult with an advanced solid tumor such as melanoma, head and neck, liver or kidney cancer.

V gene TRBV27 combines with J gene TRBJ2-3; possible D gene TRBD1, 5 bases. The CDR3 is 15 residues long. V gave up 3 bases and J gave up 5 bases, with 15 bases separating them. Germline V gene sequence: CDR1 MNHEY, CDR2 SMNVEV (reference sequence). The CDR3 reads CASSFRVGMLDTQYF. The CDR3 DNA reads TGTGCCAGCAGTTTCAGGGTGGGGATGTTAGATACGCAGTATTTT.

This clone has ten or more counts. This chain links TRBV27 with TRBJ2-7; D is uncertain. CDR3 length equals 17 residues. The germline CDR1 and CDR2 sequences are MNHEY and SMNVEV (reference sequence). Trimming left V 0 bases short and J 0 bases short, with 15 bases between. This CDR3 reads CASSLSLSSAHSYEQYF. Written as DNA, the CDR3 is TGTGCCAGCAGTTTATCCCTAAGTTCAGCGCACTCCTACGAGCAGTACTTC.

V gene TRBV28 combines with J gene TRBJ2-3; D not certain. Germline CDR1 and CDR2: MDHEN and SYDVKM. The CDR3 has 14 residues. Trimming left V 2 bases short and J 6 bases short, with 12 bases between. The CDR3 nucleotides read TGTGCCAGCAGTTTAAATCTAGTTCCGGATACGCAGTATTTT. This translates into CASSLNLVPDTQYF.

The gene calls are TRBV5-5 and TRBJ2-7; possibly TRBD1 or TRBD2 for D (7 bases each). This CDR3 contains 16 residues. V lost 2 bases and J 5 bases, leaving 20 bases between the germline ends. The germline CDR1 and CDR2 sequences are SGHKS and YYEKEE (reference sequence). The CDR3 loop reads CASSFLSGTVGHEQYF. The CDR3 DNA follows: TGTGCCAGCAGCTTTTTGAGCGGGACAGTCGGTCACGAGCAGTACTTC.

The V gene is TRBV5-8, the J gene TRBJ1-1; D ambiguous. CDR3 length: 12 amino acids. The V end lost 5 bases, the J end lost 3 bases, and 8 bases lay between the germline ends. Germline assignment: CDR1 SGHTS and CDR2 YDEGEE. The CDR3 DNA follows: TGTGCCAGCAGGGGTCTTGACACTGAAGCTTTCTTT. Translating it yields CASRGLDTEAFF.

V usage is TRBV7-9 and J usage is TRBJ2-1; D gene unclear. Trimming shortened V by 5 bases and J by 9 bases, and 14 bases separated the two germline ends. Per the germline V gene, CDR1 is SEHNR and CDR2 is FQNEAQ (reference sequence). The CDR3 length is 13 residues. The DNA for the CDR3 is TGTGCCAGCAGCATACCCCCTAAAGGTGAGCAGTTCTTC. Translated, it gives CASSIPPKGEQFF.

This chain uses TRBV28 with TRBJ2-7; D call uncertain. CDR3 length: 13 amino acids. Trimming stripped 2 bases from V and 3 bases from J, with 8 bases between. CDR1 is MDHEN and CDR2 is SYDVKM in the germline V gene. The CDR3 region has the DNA TGTGCCAGCAGTTTAATGGCAGACTACGAGCAGTACTTC. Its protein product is CASSLMADYEQYF. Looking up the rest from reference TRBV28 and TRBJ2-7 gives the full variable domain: DVKVTQSSRYLVKRTGEKVFLECVQDMDHENMFWYRQDPGLGLRLIYFSYDVKMKEKGDIPEGYSVSREKKERFSLILESASTNQTSMYLCASSLMADYEQYFGPGTRLTVT.

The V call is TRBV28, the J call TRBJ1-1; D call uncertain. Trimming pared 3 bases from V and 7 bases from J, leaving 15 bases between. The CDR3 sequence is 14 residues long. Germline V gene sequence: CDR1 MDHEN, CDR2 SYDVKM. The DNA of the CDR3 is TGTGCCAGCAGTTTTGCACAAACAAACTTTGAAGCTTTCTTT. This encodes CASSFAQTNFEAFF. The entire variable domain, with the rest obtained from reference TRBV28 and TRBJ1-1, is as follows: DVKVTQSSRYLVKRTGEKVFLECVQDMDHENMFWYRQDPGLGLRLIYFSYDVKMKEKGDIPEGYSVSREKKERFSLILESASTNQTSMYLCASSFAQTNFEAFFGQGTRLTVV.

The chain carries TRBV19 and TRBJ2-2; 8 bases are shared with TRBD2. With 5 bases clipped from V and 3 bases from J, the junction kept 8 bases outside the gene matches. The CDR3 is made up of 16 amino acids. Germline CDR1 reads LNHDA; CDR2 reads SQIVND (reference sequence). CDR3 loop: CASSAQRESDTGELFF. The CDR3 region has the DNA TGTGCCAGTAGTGCTCAGCGGGAGTCAGACACCGGGGAGCTGTTTTTT.

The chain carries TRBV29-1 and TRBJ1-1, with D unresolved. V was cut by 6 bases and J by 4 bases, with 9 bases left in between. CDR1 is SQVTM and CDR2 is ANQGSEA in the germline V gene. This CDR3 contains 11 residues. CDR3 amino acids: CSVERSTEAFF. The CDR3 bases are TGCAGCGTCGAACGGAGCACTGAAGCTTTCTTT.

The CDR3 region is CASTPLSQPYEQYF. The CDR3 nucleotides read TGTGCCAGCACTCCCCTATCCCAGCCCTACGAGCAGTACTTC. V usage is TRBV7-6 and J usage is TRBJ2-7; D remains ambiguous. The CDR3 length is 14 residues. Germline V gene sequence: CDR1 SGHVS, CDR2 FNYEAQ. V lost 7 bases to trimming and J lost 2 bases, with 15 bases between them. The full variable domain, completed using reference TRBV7-6 and TRBJ2-7, is GAGVSQSPRYKVTKRGQDVALRCDPISGHVSLYWYRQALGQGPEFLTYFNYEAQQDKSGLPNDRFSAERPEGSISTLTIQRTEQRDSAMYRCASTPLSQPYEQYFGPGTRLTVT.

The CDR3 region is CASSWDVAYEQYF. In nucleotides, the CDR3 is TGTGCCAGCAGCTGGGACGTCGCCTACGAGCAGTACTTC. The chain uses TRBV7-9 and TRBJ2-7; D possibly uses TRBD1 or TRBD2 (5 bases each). CDR3 size: 13 residues. With 4 bases removed from V and 2 bases from J, the gap between germline ends came to 9 bases. In germline, CDR1 is SEHNR, CDR2 FQNEAQ (reference sequence). The full variable domain, with the rest looked up from reference TRBV7-9 and TRBJ2-7, is DTGVSQNPRHKITKRGQNVTFRCDPISEHNRLYWYRQTLGQGPEFLTYFQNEAQLEKSRLLSDRFSAERPKGSFSTLEIQRTEQGDSAMYLCASSWDVAYEQYFGPGTRLTVT.

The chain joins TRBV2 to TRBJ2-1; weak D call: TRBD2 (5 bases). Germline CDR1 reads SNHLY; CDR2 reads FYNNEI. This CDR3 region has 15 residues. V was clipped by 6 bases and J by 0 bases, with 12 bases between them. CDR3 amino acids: CASSSSGYSYNEQFF. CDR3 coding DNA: TGTGCCAGCAGCAGCAGCGGTTACTCCTACAATGAGCAGTTCTTC. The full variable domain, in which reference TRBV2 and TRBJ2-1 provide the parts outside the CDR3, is EPEVTQTPSHQVTQMGQEVILRCVPISNHLYFYWYRQILGQKVEFLVSFYNNEISEKSEIFDDQFSVERPDGSNFTLKIRSTKLEDSAMYFCASSSSGYSYNEQFFGPGTRLTVL.

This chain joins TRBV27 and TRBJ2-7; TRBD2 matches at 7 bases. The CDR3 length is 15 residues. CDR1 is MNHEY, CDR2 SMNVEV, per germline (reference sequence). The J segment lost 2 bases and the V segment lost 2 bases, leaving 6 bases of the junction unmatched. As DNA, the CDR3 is TGTGCCAGCAGTTTAACGAGCGGGACGACCTACGAGCAGTACTTC. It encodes CASSLTSGTTYEQYF.

The CDR3 sequence: CASSYDRGPGNTIYF. CDR3 sequence (DNA): TGTGCCAGCAGTTATGACAGGGGGCCTGGAAACACCATATATTTT. The genes are TRBV6-6 and TRBJ1-3; TRBD1 agrees at 10 bases. After removal of 3 bases from V and 2 bases from J, the junction contained 1 base not matched to a gene. The germline V gene has CDR1 MNHNY and CDR2 SVGAGI (reference sequence). The length of the CDR3 is 15 residues.

CDR3 region: CASSSTGLAGAPGNGELFF. The CDR3 DNA is TGCGCCAGCAGCTCAACGGGACTAGCGGGAGCACCGGGGAACGGGGAGCTGTTTTTT. The rearrangement joins TRBV5-1 to TRBJ2-2, with 14 nucleotides matching TRBD2. The V segment lost 3 bases and the J segment 7 bases; nucleotides outside the gene matches: 14. The germline V gene encodes CDR1 SGHRS and CDR2 YFSETQ. The CDR3 extends over 19 amino acids.

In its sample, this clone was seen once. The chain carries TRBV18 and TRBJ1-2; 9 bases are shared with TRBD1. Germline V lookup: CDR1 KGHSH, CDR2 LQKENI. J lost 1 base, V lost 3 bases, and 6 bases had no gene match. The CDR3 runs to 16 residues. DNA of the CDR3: TGTGCCAGCTCACCGTCGGACAGGGGAAATAACTATGGCTACACCTTC. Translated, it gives CASSPSDRGNNYGYTF.

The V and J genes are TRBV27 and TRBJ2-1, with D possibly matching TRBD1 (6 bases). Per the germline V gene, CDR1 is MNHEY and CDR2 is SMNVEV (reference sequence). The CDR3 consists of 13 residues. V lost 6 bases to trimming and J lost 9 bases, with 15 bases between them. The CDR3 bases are TGTGCCAGCAGCCCCTCAGGCAGGGGTGAGCAGTTCTTC. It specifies CASSPSGRGEQFF.

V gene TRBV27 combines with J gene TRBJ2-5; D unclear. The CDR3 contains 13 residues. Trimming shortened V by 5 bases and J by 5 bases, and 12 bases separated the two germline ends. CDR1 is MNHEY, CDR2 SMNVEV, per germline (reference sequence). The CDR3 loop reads CASSEMGRETQYF. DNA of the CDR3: TGTGCCAGCAGTGAAATGGGCCGGGAGACCCAGTACTTC.

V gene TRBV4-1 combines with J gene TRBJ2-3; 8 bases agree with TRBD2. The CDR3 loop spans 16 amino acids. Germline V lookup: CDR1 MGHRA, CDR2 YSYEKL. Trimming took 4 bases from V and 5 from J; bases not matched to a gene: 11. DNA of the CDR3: TGCGCCAGCAGCCCAACCCCGGCGGGAGGCATAGATACGCAGTATTTT. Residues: CASSPTPAGGIDTQYF.

In DNA form, the CDR3 reads TGTGCCAGCAGCCTTACGACAGGATCGTACCAAGAGACCCAGTACTTC. Amino acids: CASSLTTGSYQETQYF. The genes are TRBV7-2 and TRBJ2-5; D is perhaps TRBD1 (6 bases). The CDR3 has 16 residues. Germline lookup yields CDR1 SGHTA and CDR2 FQGNSA. Trimming cost V 5 bases and J 0 bases, with 16 bases left between them.

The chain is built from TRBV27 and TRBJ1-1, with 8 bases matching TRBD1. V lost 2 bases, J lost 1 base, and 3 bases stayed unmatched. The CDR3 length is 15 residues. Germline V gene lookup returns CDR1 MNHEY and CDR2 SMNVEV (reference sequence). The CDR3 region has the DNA TGTGCCAGCAGTTTAGGACAGGGCAGGAACACTGAAGCTTTCTTT. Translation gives CASSLGQGRNTEAFF.

CDR3 in DNA: TGTGCCAGCAGCGAGATTGGGGGGCCCAACAATGAGCAGTTCTTC. It is translated as CASSEIGGPNNEQFF. The gene calls are TRBV13 and TRBJ2-1, with D possibly being TRBD1 or TRBD2 (6 bases each). V lost 5 bases and J lost 5, with 16 bases in between. The germline V gene encodes CDR1 PRHDT and CDR2 FYEKMQ (reference sequence). This CDR3 region has 15 residues.